This TCR beta chain was sequenced during a study of blood T cell repertoires in COVID-19. Study summary: The United States, Italy and Spain were the sources of the acute and convalescent COVID-19 samples. Nucleic acid was either cDNA or gDNA, and it came from T cells, B-cell-depleted T cells, or PBMCs.

In the original analysis: Reference gene primers were amplified, and this amplification served to estimate nucleated cell counts. Repertoires were generated with immunoSEQ multiplex PCR, while TCRdb's copy carries only in-frame clones and drops some. That table is the source of V, J and clone size, and D and trimming were worked out from the DNA. The sample has 95,000 to 120,000 clones, more than 75% seen once. This CDR3 has 15 residues. V gave up 6 bases and J gave up 4 bases; unmatched junction bases: 7. Germline-derived CDR1 and CDR2 are ENHRY and SYGVKD. This clone was picked up one time. The clonotype originates from a middle-aged woman with acute or convalescent COVID-19. Sequencing was done on a sample of peripheral blood. V usage is TRBV10-3 and J usage is TRBJ2-2; 8 nucleotides match TRBD1. The DNA for the CDR3 is TGTGCCATCAGCCGGACAGGGTCGGGCACCGGGGAGCTGTTTTTT. Protein sequence: CAISRTGSGTGELFF.